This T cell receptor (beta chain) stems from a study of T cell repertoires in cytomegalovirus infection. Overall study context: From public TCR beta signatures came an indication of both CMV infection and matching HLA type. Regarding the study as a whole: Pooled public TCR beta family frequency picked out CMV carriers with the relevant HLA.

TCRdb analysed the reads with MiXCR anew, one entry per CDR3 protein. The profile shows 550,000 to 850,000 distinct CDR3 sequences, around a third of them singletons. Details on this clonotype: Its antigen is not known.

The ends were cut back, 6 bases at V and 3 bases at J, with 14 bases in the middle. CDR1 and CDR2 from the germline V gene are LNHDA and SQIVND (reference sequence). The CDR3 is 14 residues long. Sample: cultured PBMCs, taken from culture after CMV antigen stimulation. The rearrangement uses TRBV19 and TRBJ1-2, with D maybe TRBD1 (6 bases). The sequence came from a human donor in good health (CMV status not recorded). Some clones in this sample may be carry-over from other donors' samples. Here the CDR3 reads CASRRDKGDYGYTF. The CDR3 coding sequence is TGTGCCAGTAGGCGGGACAAGGGTGACTATGGCTACACCTTC.